The clone carrying this T cell receptor beta chain came up many times. Its matching antigen is unknown. The entry originates in a study of T cells in Graves' hyperthyroidism and ophthalmopathy. General study results and limits: The model made its ophthalmopathy prediction, and onset followed a median 6.5 months later. Most clonotypes expanded in the thyroid (above 0.001) were also present in blood.

V trimming: 3 bases; J trimming: 2 bases; junction bases outside the gene matches: 4. Germline CDR1 DFQATT, CDR2 SNEGSKA (reference sequence). CDR3 length equals 14 residues. Amplified TCR beta CDR3 regions came from RNA transcripts. With the HTBI primer set, the TCR CDR3 went through a first round of RT-PCR. TCRdb redid the calling of the multiplex PCR reads with MiXCR, one entry per CDR3 protein. This table holds about 58,000 distinct CDR3 sequences, 49% found once. The chain joins TRBV20-1 to TRBJ2-3; 8 positions agree with TRBD2. Sequenced: blood. This clonotype was obtained from a woman aged 25 to 45 with Graves' ophthalmopathy. The CDR3 protein is CSASILAATDTQYF. The CDR3 nucleotides read TGCAGTGCTAGTATACTAGCGGCCACAGATACGCAGTATTTT.